This TCR beta chain was observed in a study of CD8+ T cells in alopecia areata. Sample treatment: oral pan-JAK inhibitor, 5-10 mg twice daily. Reverse transcription of extracted RNA yielded cDNA, which provided the sequencing template. Here immunoSEQ multiplex PCR was the method, and the copy in TCRdb shows in-frame clones only, minus some. There are roughly 120,000 clones in the sample; 50% to 65% occur only once, and around 3.4% lies in the top ten. The CDR3 contains 13 residues. Trimming pared 5 bases from V and 6 bases from J, leaving 11 bases between. CDR1 is SGHNT, CDR2 YYREEE, per germline (reference sequence).

The sequence was obtained from a human donor with alopecia areata. The rearrangement joins TRBV5-4 to TRBJ2-2; D possibly matches TRBD1 or TRBD2 (5 bases each). Sample: CD4+ T cells sorted from blood, taken at week 24, from a patient treated with tofacitinib. As DNA, the CDR3 is TGTGCCAGCAGTTACCCGGGACCCGGGGAGCTGTTTTTT. Its translation: CASSYPGPGELFF.